One and the same sample provided the 17 T cell receptor beta chains below, sequenced in a study of spatial heterogeneity in lung cancer. TCRdb reanalysed the 5' RACE reads using MiXCR and keeps one entry per CDR3 protein. The sample holds about 48,000 distinct CDR3 sequences, around 5.2% seen once. Noted time point: sample taken at primary tumor resection. Material: PBMCs, obtained at surgery. These receptors originate from a male donor with early-stage non-small cell lung cancer.

This clonotype has at least ten counts. The chain employs TRBV12-3 or TRBV12-4 and TRBJ2-5; 7 bases agree with TRBD1. Trimming cost V 5 bases and J 5 bases; bases outside gene matches: 14. The length of the CDR3 is 16 residues. The CDR3 nucleotides are TGTGCCAGCAGTACGACAGGGTTTCTGACCCTGGAGACCCAGTACTTC. Amino acids: CASSTTGFLTLETQYF.

This clonotype occurred many times. The chain carries TRBV7-3 and TRBJ2-5, with a tentative D call TRBD2 (5 bases). Germline V gene sequence: CDR1 SGHTA, CDR2 FQGTGA. This CDR3 contains 15 residues. Between the trimmed V and J ends, which lost 1 base and 3 bases, there was a span of 12 bases. CDR3 sequence reads: CASSLMGGPEETQYF. CDR3 DNA sequence: TGTGCCAGCAGCTTAATGGGCGGGCCCGAAGAGACCCAGTACTTC.

This clonotype was detected many times. The genes are TRBV29-1 and TRBJ2-5; either TRBD1 or TRBD2 may supply D (5 bases each). The CDR3 sequence is 12 residues long. The germline CDR1 and CDR2 sequences are SQVTM and ANQGSEA. Between the trimmed V and J ends, which lost 7 bases and 5 bases, there was a span of 14 bases. The DNA of the CDR3 is TGCAGCGCTGCACGAGGGGACGAGACCCAGTACTTC. Protein product: CSAARGDETQYF. Complete variable domain (other parts from reference TRBV29-1 and TRBJ2-5): SAVISQKPSRDICQRGTSLTIQCQVDSQVTMMFWYRQQPGQSLTLIATANQGSEATYESGFVIDKFPISRPNLTFSTLTVSNMSPEDSSIYLCSAARGDETQYFGPGTRLLVL.

This clonotype has at least ten counts. The chain joins TRBV9 to TRBJ2-4; D unclear. The CDR3 runs 14 residues. The V end was cut by 2 bases, the J end by 6 bases, with 12 bases between. Germline assignment: CDR1 SGDLS and CDR2 YYNGEE. In DNA, the CDR3 is TGTGCCAGCAGCGTTAGTGGTGCTGTAAACATTCAGTACTTC. Protein: CASSVSGAVNIQYF.

This clonotype was found many times. This chain connects TRBV3-1 to TRBJ2-7; 9 bases map to TRBD1. Trimming took 6 bases from V and 3 from J; bases not matched to a gene: 6. Germline V gene lookup returns CDR1 LGHDT and CDR2 YNNKEL (reference sequence). The CDR3 is 14 amino acids. The CDR3 coding sequence is TGTGCCAGCAGTTACGGACAGGGGAACTACGAGCAGTACTTC. Amino acids: CASSYGQGNYEQYF.

This clonotype was counted ten times or more. The chain joins TRBV5-1 to TRBJ2-7, with D perhaps assigned TRBD1 or TRBD2 (5 bases each). V was cut by 4 bases and J by 5 bases, with 13 bases left in between. Germline V gene sequence: CDR1 SGHRS, CDR2 YFSETQ. The CDR3 is made up of 13 amino acids. CDR3 coding DNA: TGCGCCAGCAGCCCCCCGGGGACCGACGAGCAGTACTTC. Translated: CASSPPGTDEQYF.

This clonotype was observed many times. The chain couples TRBV27 to TRBJ2-1, with 11 positions matching TRBD2. Trimming took 2 bases from V and 2 from J; bases not matched to a gene: 8. The CDR3 runs 18 residues. Germline-derived CDR1 and CDR2 are MNHEY and SMNVEV (reference sequence). CDR3: CASSLGTSGYPTYNEQFF. CDR3 coding DNA: TGTGCCAGCAGTTTAGGGACTAGCGGATATCCCACCTACAATGAGCAGTTCTTC.

This clonotype occurred many times. This chain joins TRBV6-2 or TRBV6-3 and TRBJ2-7; 8 bases are a match to TRBD2. J gave up 0 bases and V 5 bases, and 9 bases lay outside the gene matches. The germline CDR1 and CDR2 sequences are MNHEY and SVGEGT. The CDR3 is 16 amino acids. CDR3 coding DNA: TGTGCCAGCAGTCCCCCGGGGGGGATTACCTCCTACGAGCAGTACTTC. This codes for CASSPPGGITSYEQYF.

At least ten counts were recorded for this clonotype. The chain uses TRBV5-1 and TRBJ1-6; no clear D gene. Trimming cost V 3 bases and J 7 bases, with 14 bases left between them. This CDR3 has 15 amino acids. Germline CDR1 and CDR2: SGHRS and YFSETQ. CDR3 DNA: TGCGCCAGCAGCTCTATTCCGGGCAAGAATTCACCCCTCCACTTT. This sequence encodes CASSSIPGKNSPLHF.

There are many counts of this clonotype. The V gene is TRBV6-2 or TRBV6-3, the J gene TRBJ2-2; D perhaps matches TRBD2 (6 bases). This CDR3 has 12 amino acids. Germline V lookup: CDR1 MNHEY, CDR2 SVGEGT. V lost 6 bases and J lost 13, with 15 bases in between. The CDR3 protein is CASSRLGRGLFF. The DNA for the CDR3 is TGTGCCAGCAGCCGACTAGGACGAGGGCTGTTTTTT.

This clonotype was seen more than once but under ten times. J is TRBJ2-1 and V is TRBV3-1; the match to TRBD2 covers 8 bases. With V trimmed by 0 bases and J by 1 base, 5 bases remained unmatched. Germline V CDR1 and CDR2: LGHDT, YNNKEL (reference sequence). CDR3 length: 17 amino acids. CDR3 sequence (DNA): TGTGCCAGCAGCCAAGATGAGGGCGGGAGGTCCTACAATGAGCAGTTCTTC. Amino acids: CASSQDEGGRSYNEQFF.

The sample holds many counts of this clonotype. The gene calls are TRBV10-2 and TRBJ2-7, with D unclear. The CDR3 is made up of 17 amino acids. Trimming took off 0 bases at V and 6 bases at J, with 21 bases between the two ends. The germline gives CDR1 WSHSY, CDR2 SAAADI. The CDR3 spells CASSESQVNLERTEQYF. The CDR3 DNA reads TGCGCCAGCAGTGAGTCGCAAGTGAACCTGGAAAGGACCGAGCAGTACTTC.

There are many counts of this clonotype. The chain links TRBV11-2 to TRBJ2-2, with D uncertain. V was trimmed by 1 base and J by 6 bases, leaving 6 bases between them. CDR1 is SGHAT, CDR2 FQNNGV, per germline. The CDR3 contains 13 residues. The CDR3 DNA sequence: TGTGCCAGCAGCTTAGTTTTCGCCGGGGAGCTGTTTTTT. Its translation is CASSLVFAGELFF.

This clonotype was seen more than once but under ten times. The chain carries TRBV5-1 and TRBJ2-1; 13 bases align to TRBD2. V shed 4 bases, J shed 2 bases, and the junction held 3 bases outside the gene matches. The germline gives CDR1 SGHRS, CDR2 YFSETQ. The CDR3 runs to 16 residues. The CDR3 coding sequence is TGCGCCAGCAGCATTACTAGCGGGAGGGCCTACAATGAGCAGTTCTTC. It is translated as CASSITSGRAYNEQFF.

There are many counts of this clonotype. The V call is TRBV10-3, the J call TRBJ1-2; unclear D gene. There are 13 residues in the CDR3. Trimming stripped 0 bases from V and 9 bases from J, with 11 bases between. Germline assignment: CDR1 ENHRY and CDR2 SYGVKD. For the CDR3, the DNA is TGTGCCATCAGTGAGTCTGACGGGATCCGCTACACCTTC. Amino acids: CAISESDGIRYTF.

This clonotype occurred many times. This chain connects TRBV7-2 to TRBJ2-7; TRBD2 matches 7 bases. The CDR3 is 13 residues long. The V gene end was trimmed by 5 bases and the J gene end by 12 bases; junction bases not matched to a gene: 13. CDR1 is SGHTA, CDR2 FQGNSA, per germline. The CDR3: CASSPTSDLGGYF. CDR3 DNA: TGTGCCAGCAGCCCCACTAGCGACCTAGGAGGGTACTTC.

J is TRBJ2-5 and V is TRBV7-2, with D uncertain. V shed 5 bases and J shed 1 base, with 11 bases lying between them. Germline loops: CDR1 SGHTA, CDR2 FQGNSA. This CDR3 is 14 amino acids long. CDR3 nucleotides: TGTGCCAGCAGCCCCCCATCTTTCCAAGAGACCCAGTACTTC. Protein product: CASSPPSFQETQYF.